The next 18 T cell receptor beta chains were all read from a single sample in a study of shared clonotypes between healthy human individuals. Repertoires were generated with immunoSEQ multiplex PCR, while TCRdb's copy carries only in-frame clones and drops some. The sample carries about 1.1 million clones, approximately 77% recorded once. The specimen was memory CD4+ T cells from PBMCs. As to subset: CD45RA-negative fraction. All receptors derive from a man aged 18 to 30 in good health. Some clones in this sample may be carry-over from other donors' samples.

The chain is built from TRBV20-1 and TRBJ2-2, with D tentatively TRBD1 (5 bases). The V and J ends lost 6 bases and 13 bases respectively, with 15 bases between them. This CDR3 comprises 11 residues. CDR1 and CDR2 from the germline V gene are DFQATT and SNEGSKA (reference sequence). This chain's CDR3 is CSALGHPGLFF. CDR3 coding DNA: TGCAGTGCCCTGGGGCACCCCGGGCTGTTTTTT.

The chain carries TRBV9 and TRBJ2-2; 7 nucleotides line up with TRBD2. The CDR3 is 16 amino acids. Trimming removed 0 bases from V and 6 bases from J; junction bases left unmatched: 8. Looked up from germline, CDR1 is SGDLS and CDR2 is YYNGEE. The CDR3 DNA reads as TGTGCCAGCAGCGTAGACCCCAGCGGGGAAGCCGGGGAGCTGTTTTTT. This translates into CASSVDPSGEAGELFF.

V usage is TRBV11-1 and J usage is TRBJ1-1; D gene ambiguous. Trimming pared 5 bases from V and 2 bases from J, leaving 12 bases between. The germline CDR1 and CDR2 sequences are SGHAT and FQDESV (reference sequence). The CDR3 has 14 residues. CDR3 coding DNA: TGTGCCAGCAGCCCACGACGGCGAAACACTGAAGCTTTCTTT. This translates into CASSPRRRNTEAFF.

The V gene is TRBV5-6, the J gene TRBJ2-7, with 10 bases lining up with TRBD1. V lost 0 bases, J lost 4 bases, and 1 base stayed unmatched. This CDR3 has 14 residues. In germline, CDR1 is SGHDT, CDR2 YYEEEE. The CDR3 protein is CASSLGQGAYEQYF. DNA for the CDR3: TGTGCCAGCAGCTTGGGACAGGGGGCTTACGAGCAGTACTTC.

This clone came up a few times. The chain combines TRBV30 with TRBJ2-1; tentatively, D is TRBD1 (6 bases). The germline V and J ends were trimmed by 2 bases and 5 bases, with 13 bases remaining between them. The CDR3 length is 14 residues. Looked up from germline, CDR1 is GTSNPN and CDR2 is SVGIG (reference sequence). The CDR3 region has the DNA TGTGCCTGGAGTAGGGGGACACTCAACAATGAGCAGTTCTTC. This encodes CAWSRGTLNNEQFF.

CDR3 bases: TGCGCCAGCAGGACTAGCGGGAGTTTTCCCGAGCAGTACTTC. Its protein is CASRTSGSFPEQYF. The chain links TRBV10-2 to TRBJ2-7; 12 bases are a match to TRBD2. V was pared by 6 bases and J by 6 bases, with 6 bases of the junction left unmatched. Germline-derived CDR1 and CDR2 are WSHSY and SAAADI. This CDR3 has 14 amino acids.

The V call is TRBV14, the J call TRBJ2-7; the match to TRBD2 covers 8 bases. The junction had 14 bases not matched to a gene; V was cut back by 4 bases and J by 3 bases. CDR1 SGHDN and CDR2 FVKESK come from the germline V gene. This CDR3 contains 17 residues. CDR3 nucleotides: TGTGCCAGCAGCCCGATGATTAGCGGGAACAACCTCTACGAGCAGTACTTC. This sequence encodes CASSPMISGNNLYEQYF. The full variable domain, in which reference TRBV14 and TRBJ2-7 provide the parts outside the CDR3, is EAGVTQFPSHSVIEKGQTVTLRCDPISGHDNLYWYRRVMGKEIKFLLHFVKESKQDESGMPNNRFLAERTGGTYSTLKVQPAELEDSGVYFCASSPMISGNNLYEQYFGPGTRLTVT.

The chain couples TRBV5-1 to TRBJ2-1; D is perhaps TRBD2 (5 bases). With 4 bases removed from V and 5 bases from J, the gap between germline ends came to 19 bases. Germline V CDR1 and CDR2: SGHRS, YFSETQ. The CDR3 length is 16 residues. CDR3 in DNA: TGCGCCAGCAGCCCTCGTGGGGAGCCCTGGGACAATGAGCAGTTCTTC. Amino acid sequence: CASSPRGEPWDNEQFF. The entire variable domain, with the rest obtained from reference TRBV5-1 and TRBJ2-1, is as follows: KAGVTQTPRYLIKTRGQQVTLSCSPISGHRSVSWYQQTPGQGLQFLFEYFSETQRNKGNFPGRFSGRQFSNSRSEMNVSTLELGDSALYLCASSPRGEPWDNEQFFGPGTRLTVL.

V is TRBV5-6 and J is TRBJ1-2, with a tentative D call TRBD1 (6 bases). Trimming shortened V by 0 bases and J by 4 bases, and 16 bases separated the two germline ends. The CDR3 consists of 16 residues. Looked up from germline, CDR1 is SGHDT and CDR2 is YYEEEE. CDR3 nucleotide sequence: TGTGCCAGCAGCTTGGCGTACGGGGGCAAGAGCTATGGCTACACCTTC. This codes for CASSLAYGGKSYGYTF. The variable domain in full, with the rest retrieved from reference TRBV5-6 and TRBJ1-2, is DAGVTQSPTHLIKTRGQQVTLRCSPKSGHDTVSWYQQALGQGPQFIFQYYEEEERQRGNFPDRFSGHQFPNYSSELNVNALLLGDSALYLCASSLAYGGKSYGYTFGSGTRLTVV.

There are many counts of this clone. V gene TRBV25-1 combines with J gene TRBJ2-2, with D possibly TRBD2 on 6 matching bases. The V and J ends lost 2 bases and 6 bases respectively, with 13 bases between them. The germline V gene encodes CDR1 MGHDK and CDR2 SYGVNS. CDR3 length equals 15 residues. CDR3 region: CASSEVRSGPGELFF. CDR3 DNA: TGTGCCAGCAGTGAAGTACGCAGCGGGCCCGGGGAGCTGTTTTTT.

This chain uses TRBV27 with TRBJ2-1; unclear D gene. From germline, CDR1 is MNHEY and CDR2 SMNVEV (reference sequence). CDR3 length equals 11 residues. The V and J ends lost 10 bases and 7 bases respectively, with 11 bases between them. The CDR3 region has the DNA TGTGCCACCTCGAGAATTAATGAGCAGTTCTTC. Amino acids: CATSRINEQFF.

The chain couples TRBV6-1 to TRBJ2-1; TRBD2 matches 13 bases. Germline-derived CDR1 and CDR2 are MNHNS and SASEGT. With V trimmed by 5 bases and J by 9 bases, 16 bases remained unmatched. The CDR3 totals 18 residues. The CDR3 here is CASSKGTVGLAGEAEQFF. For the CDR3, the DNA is TGTGCCAGCAGTAAAGGGACAGTCGGACTAGCGGGAGAGGCTGAGCAGTTCTTC.

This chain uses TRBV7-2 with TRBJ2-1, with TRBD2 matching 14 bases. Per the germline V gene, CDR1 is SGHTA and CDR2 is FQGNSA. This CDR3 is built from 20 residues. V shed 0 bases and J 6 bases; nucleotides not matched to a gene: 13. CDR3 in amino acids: CASSLAPGLAGGERRNEQFF. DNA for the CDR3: TGTGCCAGCAGCTTAGCCCCTGGACTAGCGGGAGGAGAGAGGCGCAATGAGCAGTTCTTC.

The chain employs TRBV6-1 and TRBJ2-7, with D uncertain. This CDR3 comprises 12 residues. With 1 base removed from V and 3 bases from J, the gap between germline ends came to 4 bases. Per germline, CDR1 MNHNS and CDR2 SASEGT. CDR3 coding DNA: TGTGCCAGCAGTGAAGGGCACTACGAGCAGTACTTC. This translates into CASSEGHYEQYF.

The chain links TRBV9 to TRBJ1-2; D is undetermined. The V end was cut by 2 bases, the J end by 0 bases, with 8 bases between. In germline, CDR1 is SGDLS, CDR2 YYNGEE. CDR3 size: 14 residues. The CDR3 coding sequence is TGTGCCAGCAGCGTTAGGGAAGCTAACTATGGCTACACCTTC. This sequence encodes CASSVREANYGYTF.

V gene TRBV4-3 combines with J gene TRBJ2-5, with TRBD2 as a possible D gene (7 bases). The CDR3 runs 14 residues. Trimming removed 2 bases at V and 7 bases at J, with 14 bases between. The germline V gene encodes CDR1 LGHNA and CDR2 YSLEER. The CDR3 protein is CASSQLGQRGTQYF. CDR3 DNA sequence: TGCGCCAGCAGCCAACTTGGACAGCGGGGGACCCAGTACTTC.

The CDR3 DNA reads TGTGCCAGCACCGAAACCCAGAGGTGGAAGACCCAGTACTTC. The encoded protein is CASTETQRWKTQYF. V and J are TRBV28 and TRBJ2-5; D is undetermined. This CDR3 region has 14 residues. Germline loops: CDR1 MDHEN, CDR2 SYDVKM. V gave up 7 bases and J gave up 6 bases, with 18 bases separating them.

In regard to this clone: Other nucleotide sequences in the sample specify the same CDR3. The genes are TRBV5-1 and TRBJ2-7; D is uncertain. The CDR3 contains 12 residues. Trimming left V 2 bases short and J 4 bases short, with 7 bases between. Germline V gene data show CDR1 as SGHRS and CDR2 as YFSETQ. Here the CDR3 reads CASSLGLYEQYF. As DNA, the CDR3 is TGCGCCAGCAGCTTAGGTCTGTACGAGCAGTACTTC. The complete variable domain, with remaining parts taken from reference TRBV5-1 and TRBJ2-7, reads KAGVTQTPRYLIKTRGQQVTLSCSPISGHRSVSWYQQTPGQGLQFLFEYFSETQRNKGNFPGRFSGRQFSNSRSEMNVSTLELGDSALYLCASSLGLYEQYFGPGTRLTVT.